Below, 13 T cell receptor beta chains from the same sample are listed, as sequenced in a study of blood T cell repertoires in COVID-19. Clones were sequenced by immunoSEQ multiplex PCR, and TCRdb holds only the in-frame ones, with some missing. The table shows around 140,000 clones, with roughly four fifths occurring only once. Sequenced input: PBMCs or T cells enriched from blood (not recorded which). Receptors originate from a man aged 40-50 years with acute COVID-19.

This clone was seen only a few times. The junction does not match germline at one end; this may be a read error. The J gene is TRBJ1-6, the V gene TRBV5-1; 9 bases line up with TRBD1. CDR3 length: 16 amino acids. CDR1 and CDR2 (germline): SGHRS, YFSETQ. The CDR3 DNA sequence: TGCGCCAGCACCGTCACAGGGGGCGCTCCCAATTCCCCCCTCCACTTT. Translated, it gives CASTVTGGAPNSPLHF.

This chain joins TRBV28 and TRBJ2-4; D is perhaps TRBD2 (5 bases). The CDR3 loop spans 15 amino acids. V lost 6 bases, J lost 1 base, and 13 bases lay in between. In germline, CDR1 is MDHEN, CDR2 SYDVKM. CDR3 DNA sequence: TGTGCCAGCAGGAGGGTCTGGTGGGCCAAAAACATTCAGTACTTC. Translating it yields CASRRVWWAKNIQYF.

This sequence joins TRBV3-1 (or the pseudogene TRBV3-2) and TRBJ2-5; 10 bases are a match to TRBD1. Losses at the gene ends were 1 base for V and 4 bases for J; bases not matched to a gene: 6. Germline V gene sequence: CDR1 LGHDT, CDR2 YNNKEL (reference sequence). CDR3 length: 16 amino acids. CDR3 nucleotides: TGTGCCAGCAGCCAAGGATACGACAGGGGGCGAGAGACCCAGTACTTC. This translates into CASSQGYDRGRETQYF.

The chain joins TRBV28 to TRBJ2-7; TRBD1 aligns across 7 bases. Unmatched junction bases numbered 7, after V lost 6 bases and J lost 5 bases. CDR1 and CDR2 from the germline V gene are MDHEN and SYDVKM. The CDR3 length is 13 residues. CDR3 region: CASRRQGSHEQYF. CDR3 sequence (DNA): TGTGCCAGCAGAAGACAGGGTTCCCACGAGCAGTACTTC.

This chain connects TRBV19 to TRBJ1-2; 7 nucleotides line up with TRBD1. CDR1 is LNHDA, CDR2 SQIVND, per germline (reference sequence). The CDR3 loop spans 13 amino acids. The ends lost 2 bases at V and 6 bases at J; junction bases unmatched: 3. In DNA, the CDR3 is TGTGCCAGTAGTATATTCCAGGGGGATGGCTACACCTTC. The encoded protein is CASSIFQGDGYTF.

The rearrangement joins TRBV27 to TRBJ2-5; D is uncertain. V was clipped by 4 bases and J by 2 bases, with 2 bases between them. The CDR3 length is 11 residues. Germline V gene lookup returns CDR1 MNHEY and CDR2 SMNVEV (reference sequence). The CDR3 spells CASSSQETQYF. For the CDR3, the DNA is TGTGCCAGCAGTTCTCAAGAGACCCAGTACTTC.

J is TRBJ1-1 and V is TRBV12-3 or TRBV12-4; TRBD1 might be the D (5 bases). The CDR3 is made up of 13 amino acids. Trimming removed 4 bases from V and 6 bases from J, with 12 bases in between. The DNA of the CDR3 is TGTGCCAGCAGTTACCGGGGGACGTCTGAAGCTTTCTTT. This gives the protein CASSYRGTSEAFF.

CDR3 in amino acids: CASSEDTGQETQYF. The CDR3 DNA reads as TGTGCCAGCAGCGAAGATACAGGTCAAGAGACCCAGTACTTC. The chain is built from TRBV7-2 and TRBJ2-5; D might be TRBD1 (5 bases). This CDR3 contains 14 residues. CDR1 is SGHTA and CDR2 is FQGNSA in the germline V gene. Trimming pared 5 bases from V and 2 bases from J, leaving 12 bases between.

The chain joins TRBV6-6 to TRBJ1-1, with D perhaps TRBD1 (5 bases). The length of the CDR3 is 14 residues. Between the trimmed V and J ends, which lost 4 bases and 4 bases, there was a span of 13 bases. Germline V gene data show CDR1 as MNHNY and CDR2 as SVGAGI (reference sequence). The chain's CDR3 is CASSSEGPGTEAFF. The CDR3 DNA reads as TGTGCCAGCAGTTCGGAGGGGCCGGGCACTGAAGCTTTCTTT.

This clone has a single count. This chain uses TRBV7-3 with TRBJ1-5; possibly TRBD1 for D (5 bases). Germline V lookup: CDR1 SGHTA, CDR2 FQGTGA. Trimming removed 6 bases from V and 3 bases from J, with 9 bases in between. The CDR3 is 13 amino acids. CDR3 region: CASSRQSNQPQHF. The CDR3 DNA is TGTGCCAGCAGTCGACAGTCCAATCAGCCCCAGCATTTT.

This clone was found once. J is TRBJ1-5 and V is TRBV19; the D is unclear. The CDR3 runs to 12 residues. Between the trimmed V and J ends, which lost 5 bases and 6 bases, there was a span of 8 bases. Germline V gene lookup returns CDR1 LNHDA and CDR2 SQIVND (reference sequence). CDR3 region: CASSLGGQPQHF. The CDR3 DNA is TGTGCCAGTAGTCTCGGAGGTCAGCCCCAGCATTTT.

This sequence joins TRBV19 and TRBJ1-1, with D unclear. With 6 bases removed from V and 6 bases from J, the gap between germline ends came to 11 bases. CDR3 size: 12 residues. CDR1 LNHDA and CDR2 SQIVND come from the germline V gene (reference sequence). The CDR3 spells CASSSQFSEAFF. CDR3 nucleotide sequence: TGTGCCAGTAGCTCTCAGTTCTCTGAAGCTTTCTTT.

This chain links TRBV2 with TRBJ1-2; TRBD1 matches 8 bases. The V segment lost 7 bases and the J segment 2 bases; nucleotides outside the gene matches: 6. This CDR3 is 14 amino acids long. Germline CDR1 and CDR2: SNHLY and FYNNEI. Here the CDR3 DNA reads TGTGCCAGCATTCCGGACAGGGCCAACTATGGCTACACCTTC. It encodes CASIPDRANYGYTF.